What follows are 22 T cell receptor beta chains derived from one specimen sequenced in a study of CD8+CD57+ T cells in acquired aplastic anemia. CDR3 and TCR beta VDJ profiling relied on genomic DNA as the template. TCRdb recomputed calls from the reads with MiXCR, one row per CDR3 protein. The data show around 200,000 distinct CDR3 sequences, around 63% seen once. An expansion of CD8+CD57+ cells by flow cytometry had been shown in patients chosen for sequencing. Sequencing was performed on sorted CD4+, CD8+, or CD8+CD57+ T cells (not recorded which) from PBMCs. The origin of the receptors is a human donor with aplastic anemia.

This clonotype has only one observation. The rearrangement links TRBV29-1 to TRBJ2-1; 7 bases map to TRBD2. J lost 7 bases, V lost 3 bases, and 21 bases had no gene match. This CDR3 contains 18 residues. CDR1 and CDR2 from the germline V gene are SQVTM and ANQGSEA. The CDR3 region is CSVEDGFFAGVNLNEQFF. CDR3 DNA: TGCAGCGTTGAGGATGGATTTTTTGCGGGAGTAAACCTTAATGAGCAGTTCTTC.

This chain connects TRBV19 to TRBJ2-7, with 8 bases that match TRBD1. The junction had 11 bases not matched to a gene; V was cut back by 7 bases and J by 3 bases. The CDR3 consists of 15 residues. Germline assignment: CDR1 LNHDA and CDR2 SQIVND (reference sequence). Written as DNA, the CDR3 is TGTGCCAGTACCAAACAGGGGGAATCTCACTACGAGCAGTACTTC. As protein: CASTKQGESHYEQYF. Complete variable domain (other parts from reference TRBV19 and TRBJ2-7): DGGITQSPKYLFRKEGQNVTLSCEQNLNHDAMYWYRQDPGQGLRLIYYSQIVNDFQKGDIAEGYSVSREKKESFPLTVTSAQKNPTAFYLCASTKQGESHYEQYFGPGTRLTVT.

The CDR3 region has the DNA TGTGCCAGCAGCCTCGACAGGGGGCCGAGTGGCTACACCTTC. It codes for CASSLDRGPSGYTF. The chain employs TRBV2 and TRBJ1-2, with TRBD1 identical over 10 bases. Germline-derived CDR1 and CDR2 are SNHLY and FYNNEI. Germline trimming cut 6 bases from V and 7 bases from J; bases unmatched to any gene: 8. The CDR3 consists of 14 residues.

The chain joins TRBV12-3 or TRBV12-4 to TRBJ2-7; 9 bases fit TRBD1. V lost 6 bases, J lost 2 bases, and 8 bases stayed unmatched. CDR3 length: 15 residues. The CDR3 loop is CASSQGTGRTYEQYF. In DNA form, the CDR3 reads TGTGCCAGCAGCCAAGGGACAGGGAGGACCTACGAGCAGTACTTC.

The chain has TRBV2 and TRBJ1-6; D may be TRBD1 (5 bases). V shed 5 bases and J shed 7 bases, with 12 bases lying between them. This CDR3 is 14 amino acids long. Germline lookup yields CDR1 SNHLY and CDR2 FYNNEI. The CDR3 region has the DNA TGTGCCAGCAGTACCAATGGGGGGAATTCACCCCTCCACTTT. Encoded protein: CASSTNGGNSPLHF. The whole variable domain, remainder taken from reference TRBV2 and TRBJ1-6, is EPEVTQTPSHQVTQMGQEVILRCVPISNHLYFYWYRQILGQKVEFLVSFYNNEISEKSEIFDDQFSVERPDGSNFTLKIRSTKLEDSAMYFCASSTNGGNSPLHFGNGTRLTVT.

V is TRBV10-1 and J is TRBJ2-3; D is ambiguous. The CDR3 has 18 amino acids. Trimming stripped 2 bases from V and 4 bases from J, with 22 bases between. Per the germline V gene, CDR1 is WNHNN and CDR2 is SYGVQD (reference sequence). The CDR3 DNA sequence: TGCGCCAGCAGTGAGGAAAGAGGTTGGAACACTGAAGCAGATACGCAGTATTTT. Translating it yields CASSEERGWNTEADTQYF.

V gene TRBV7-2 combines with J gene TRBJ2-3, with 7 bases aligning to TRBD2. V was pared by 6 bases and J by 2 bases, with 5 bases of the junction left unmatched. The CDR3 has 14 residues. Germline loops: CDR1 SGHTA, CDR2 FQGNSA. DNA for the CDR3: TGTGCCAGCAGGGCCGGGACTATCACAGATACGCAGTATTTT. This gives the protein CASRAGTITDTQYF.

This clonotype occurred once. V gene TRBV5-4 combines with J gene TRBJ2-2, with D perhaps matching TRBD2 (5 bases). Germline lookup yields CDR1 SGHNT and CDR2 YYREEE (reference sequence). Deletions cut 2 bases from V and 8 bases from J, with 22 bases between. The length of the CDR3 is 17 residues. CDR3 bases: TGTGCCAGCAGCTTATCATCGGGGTTGGGTCGCTCTGGGGAGCTGTTTTTT. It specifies CASSLSSGLGRSGELFF.

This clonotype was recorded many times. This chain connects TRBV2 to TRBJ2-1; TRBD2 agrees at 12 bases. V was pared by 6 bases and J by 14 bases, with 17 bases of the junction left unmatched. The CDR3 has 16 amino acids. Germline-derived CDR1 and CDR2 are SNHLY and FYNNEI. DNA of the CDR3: TGTGCCAGCAGCTATCCTCTAAGACTAGCGGGGGTTTTGGAGTTCTTC. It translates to CASSYPLRLAGVLEFF.

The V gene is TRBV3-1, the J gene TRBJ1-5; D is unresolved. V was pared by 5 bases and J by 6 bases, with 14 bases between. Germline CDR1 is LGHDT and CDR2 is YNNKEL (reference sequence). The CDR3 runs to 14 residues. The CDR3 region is CASSSLDGGQPQHF. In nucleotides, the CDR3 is TGTGCCAGCAGCTCGTTAGATGGAGGTCAGCCCCAGCATTTT.

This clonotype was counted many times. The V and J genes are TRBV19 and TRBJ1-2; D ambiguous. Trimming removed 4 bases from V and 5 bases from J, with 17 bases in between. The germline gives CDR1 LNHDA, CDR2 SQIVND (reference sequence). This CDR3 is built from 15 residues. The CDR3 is CASSTGLTEPYGYTF. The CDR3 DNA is TGTGCCAGTAGTACCGGACTGACCGAGCCGTATGGCTACACCTTC.

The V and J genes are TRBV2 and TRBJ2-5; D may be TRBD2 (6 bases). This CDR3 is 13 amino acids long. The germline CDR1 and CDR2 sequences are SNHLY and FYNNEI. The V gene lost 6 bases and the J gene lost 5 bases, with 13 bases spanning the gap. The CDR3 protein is CASSQLASETQYF. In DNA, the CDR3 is TGTGCCAGCAGCCAACTAGCTTCTGAGACCCAGTACTTC.

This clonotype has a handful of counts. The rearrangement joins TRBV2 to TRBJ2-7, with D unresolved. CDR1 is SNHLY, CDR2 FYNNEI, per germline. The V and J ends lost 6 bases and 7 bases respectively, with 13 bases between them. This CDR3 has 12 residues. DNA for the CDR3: TGTGCCAGCAGGGACCAGGCCTGGGAGCAGTACTTC. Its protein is CASRDQAWEQYF.

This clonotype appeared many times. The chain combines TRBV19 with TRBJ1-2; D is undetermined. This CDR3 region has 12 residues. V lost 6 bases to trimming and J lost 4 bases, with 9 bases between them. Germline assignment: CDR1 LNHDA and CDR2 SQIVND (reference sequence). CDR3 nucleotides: TGTGCCAGTAGGAGGTCGTTCTATGGCTACACCTTC. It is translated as CASRRSFYGYTF.

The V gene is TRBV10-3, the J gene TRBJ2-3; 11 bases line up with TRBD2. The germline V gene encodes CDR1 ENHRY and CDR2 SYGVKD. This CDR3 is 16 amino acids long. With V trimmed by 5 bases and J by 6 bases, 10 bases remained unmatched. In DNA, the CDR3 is TGTGCCATCAGTAACCTCCTAGCGGGGGGCGAGGATACGCAGTATTTT. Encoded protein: CAISNLLAGGEDTQYF.

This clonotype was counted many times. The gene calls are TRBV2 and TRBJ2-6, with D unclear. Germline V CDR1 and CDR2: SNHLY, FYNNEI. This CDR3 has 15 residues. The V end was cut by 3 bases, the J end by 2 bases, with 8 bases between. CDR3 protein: CASSELAAGANVLTF. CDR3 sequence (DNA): TGTGCCAGCAGTGAGTTAGCAGCTGGGGCCAACGTCCTGACTTTC.

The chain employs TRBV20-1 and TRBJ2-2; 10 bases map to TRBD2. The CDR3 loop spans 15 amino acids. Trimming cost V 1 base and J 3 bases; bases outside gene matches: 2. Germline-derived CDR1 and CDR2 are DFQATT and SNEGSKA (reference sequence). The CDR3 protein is CSARVGTSDTGELFF. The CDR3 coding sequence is TGCAGTGCTAGAGTTGGGACTAGCGACACCGGGGAGCTGTTTTTT.

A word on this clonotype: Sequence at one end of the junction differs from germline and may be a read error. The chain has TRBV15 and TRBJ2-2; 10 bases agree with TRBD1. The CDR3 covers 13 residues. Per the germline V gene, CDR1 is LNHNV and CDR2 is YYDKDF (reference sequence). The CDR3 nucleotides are TGTGCCACCGGATCCACGCGGACAGGGGGGCTGTTTTTT. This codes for CATGSTRTGGLFF.

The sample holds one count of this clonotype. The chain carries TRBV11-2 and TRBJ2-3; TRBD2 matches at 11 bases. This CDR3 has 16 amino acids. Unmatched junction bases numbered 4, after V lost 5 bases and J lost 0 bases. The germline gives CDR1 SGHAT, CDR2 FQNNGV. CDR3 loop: CASSLWTSGSTDTQYF. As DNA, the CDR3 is TGTGCCAGCAGCCTTTGGACTAGCGGGAGCACAGATACGCAGTATTTT.

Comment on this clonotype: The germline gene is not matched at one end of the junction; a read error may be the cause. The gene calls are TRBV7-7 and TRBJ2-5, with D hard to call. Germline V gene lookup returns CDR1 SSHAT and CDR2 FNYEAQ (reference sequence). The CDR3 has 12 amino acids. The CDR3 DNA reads TGTGCTAGCAGCCTAAATGGAGAGACCCAGTACTTC. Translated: CASSLNGETQYF.

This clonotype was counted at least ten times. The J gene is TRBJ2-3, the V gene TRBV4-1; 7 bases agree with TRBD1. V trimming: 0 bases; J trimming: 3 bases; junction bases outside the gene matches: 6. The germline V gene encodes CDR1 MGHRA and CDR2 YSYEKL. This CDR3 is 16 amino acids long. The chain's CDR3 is CASSQEGTAKTDTQYF. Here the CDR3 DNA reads TGCGCCAGCAGCCAAGAGGGGACAGCGAAAACAGATACGCAGTATTTT.

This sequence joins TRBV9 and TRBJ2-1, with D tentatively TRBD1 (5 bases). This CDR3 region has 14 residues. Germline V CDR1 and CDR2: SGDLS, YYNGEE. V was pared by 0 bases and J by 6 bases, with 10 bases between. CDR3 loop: CASSVARVGNEQFF. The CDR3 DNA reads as TGTGCCAGCAGCGTAGCCAGGGTGGGCAATGAGCAGTTCTTC.